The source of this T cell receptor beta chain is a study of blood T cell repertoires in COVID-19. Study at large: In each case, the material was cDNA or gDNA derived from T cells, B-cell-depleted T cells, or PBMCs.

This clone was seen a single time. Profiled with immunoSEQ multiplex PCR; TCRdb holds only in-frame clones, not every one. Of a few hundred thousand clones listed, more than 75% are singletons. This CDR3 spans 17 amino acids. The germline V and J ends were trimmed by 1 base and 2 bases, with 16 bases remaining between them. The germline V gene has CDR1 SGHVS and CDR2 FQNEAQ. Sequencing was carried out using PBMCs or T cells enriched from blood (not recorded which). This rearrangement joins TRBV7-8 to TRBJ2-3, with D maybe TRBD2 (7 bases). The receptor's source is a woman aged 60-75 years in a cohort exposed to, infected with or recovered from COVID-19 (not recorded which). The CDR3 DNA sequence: TGTGCCAGCAGCTTAGAAACGGGGGGCGCGAACACAGATACGCAGTATTTT. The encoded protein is CASSLETGGANTDTQYF.